This TCR beta chain is from a study of PD-L1 blockade in urothelial cancer. Study context: The study started patients on atezolizumab in the mid-2010s, giving 1,200 mg intravenously every 3 weeks. Analyses were performed on blood at 3 weeks after treatment start (the second dose) and at 6 weeks.

Time point meaning: peripheral blood 6 weeks after treatment start. The CDR3 extends over 15 amino acids. V dropped 5 bases and J dropped 5; count of bases not matched to a gene: 11. Per the germline V gene, CDR1 is MNHEY and CDR2 is SMNVEV (reference sequence). Produced via immunoSEQ multiplex PCR; TCRdb's table is partial and in-frame only. The profile shows 45,000 to 50,000 clones, 70% to 90% of them singletons. The chain employs TRBV27 and TRBJ1-1; TRBD1 matches 7 bases. The specimen was PBMCs, collected around atezolizumab (anti-PD-L1) treatment. The origin of this receptor is a man aged 70 or older with urothelial cancer. The CDR3 nucleotides read TGTGCCAGCAGTAGAAACAGGGGAGGTAAAACTGAAGCTTTCTTT. It encodes CASSRNRGGKTEAFF.